The T cell receptor (beta chain) under discussion was sequenced for a study of T cells expressing NK-cell markers. Following a re-call of the 5' RACE reads, TCRdb has one entry per CDR3 protein and lacks DNA. The sample data list about 150,000 distinct CDR3 sequences. The CDR3 has 15 residues. Germline V gene sequence: CDR1 SNHLY, CDR2 FYNNEI. Input material: blood T cells: a sorted CD56 or NKG2C T cell subset, CD4+ or CD8+ T cells, or bulk PBMC T cells (not recorded which). This TCR was recovered from a woman between 50 and 59 years old in good health. The chain links TRBV2 to TRBJ2-1; TCRdb reports TRBD1, a call that lacks DNA to check it against. CDR3 region: CASPEGVSSYNEQFF.